The 22 T cell receptor beta chains below come from one sample, sequenced in a study of T cells after posttransplantation cyclophosphamide. Treatment was busulfan-fludarabine conditioning, a marrow graft, and cyclophosphamide on days +3 and +4. The method was immunoSEQ multiplex PCR; TCRdb's version includes in-frame clones alone and lacks a portion of them. The repertoire consists of 2,000 or so clones, none detected only once. The specimen comprised PBMCs, sampled 86 days after allogeneic stem cell transplant with posttransplant cyclophosphamide. These receptors came from a female patient aged 60 to 70 who received an allogeneic stem cell transplant from a related donor and was CMV-positive. Some T cells may have come from the graft donor.

Within the sample, this clone is medium-sized. The gene calls are TRBV12-3 or TRBV12-4 and TRBJ2-6, with a tentative D call TRBD2 (5 bases). Trimming pared 2 bases from V and 2 bases from J, leaving 19 bases between. This CDR3 has 19 amino acids. The CDR3: CASSLIWLAASAGANVLTF. The CDR3, as DNA: TGTGCCAGCAGTTTAATCTGGCTAGCTGCCTCCGCTGGGGCCAACGTCCTGACTTTC.

Sample share makes this clone medium-sized. V and J are TRBV5-4 and TRBJ1-1; 8 bases fit TRBD1. Losses at the gene ends were 4 bases for V and 6 bases for J; bases not matched to a gene: 8. This CDR3 region has 14 residues. Germline CDR1 is SGHNT and CDR2 is YYREEE (reference sequence). The CDR3 sequence: CASSMTGAIPEAFF. CDR3 DNA: TGTGCCAGCAGCATGACAGGGGCGATCCCTGAAGCTTTCTTT.

This clone has only a few counts. Other nucleotide sequences in the sample specify the same CDR3. This rearrangement joins TRBV15 to TRBJ2-5; 11 bases fit TRBD2. CDR3 length equals 16 residues. After removal of 5 bases from V and 4 bases from J, the junction contained 9 bases not matched to a gene. Germline CDR1 and CDR2: LNHNV and YYDKDF (reference sequence). DNA of the CDR3: TGTGCCACCAGCCGAGGGACTAGCGGAAGTATAGAGACCCAGTACTTC. Translating it yields CATSRGTSGSIETQYF.

By frequency in the sample, this clone is medium-sized. J is TRBJ2-3 and V is TRBV6-5; 7 nucleotides line up with TRBD1. V lost 6 bases, J lost 2 bases, and 5 bases stayed unmatched. The CDR3 covers 14 residues. Germline loops: CDR1 MNHEY, CDR2 SVGAGI. CDR3 sequence: CASRRTGTTDTQYF. The CDR3 nucleotides read TGTGCCAGCAGACGGACAGGAACCACAGATACGCAGTATTTT.

At least ten counts were recorded for this clone. The genes are TRBV29-1 and TRBJ2-7, with TRBD1 matching 7 bases. Germline-derived CDR1 and CDR2 are SQVTM and ANQGSEA. The CDR3 extends over 15 amino acids. With 1 base clipped from V and 3 bases from J, the junction kept 9 bases outside the gene matches. CDR3 sequence (DNA): TGCAGCGTTGAAGCTTTCGGGGACAGCGACTACGAGCAGTACTTC. Amino acid sequence: CSVEAFGDSDYEQYF.

By frequency in the sample, this clone is medium-sized (0.01 to 0.1%). The genes are TRBV19 and TRBJ2-6, with a weak D call TRBD1 (6 bases). CDR3 size: 17 residues. Germline CDR1 and CDR2: LNHDA and SQIVND (reference sequence). V lost 5 bases, J lost 0 bases, and 14 bases lay in between. In DNA, the CDR3 is TGTGCCAGTAGTCCACTGGACAGTCACTCTGGGGCCAACGTCCTGACTTTC. Amino acid sequence: CASSPLDSHSGANVLTF.

This clone appeared many times. V usage is TRBV7-9 and J usage is TRBJ2-2; D gene uncertain. The ends were cut back, 5 bases at V and 1 base at J, with 8 bases in the middle. Germline V gene lookup returns CDR1 SEHNR and CDR2 FQNEAQ (reference sequence). This CDR3 spans 14 amino acids. The chain's CDR3 is CASSETVNTGELFF. The CDR3 DNA follows: TGTGCCAGCAGCGAAACAGTGAACACCGGGGAGCTGTTTTTT.

By sample fraction, this clone is medium-sized. The V call is TRBV7-9, the J call TRBJ2-1; 7 bases fit TRBD2. J was trimmed by 0 bases and V by 8 bases; bases with no gene match: 7. CDR1 SEHNR and CDR2 FQNEAQ come from the germline V gene (reference sequence). The CDR3 consists of 15 residues. CDR3 loop: CASVGGRASYNEQFF. The CDR3 DNA sequence: TGTGCCAGCGTTGGGGGGAGGGCCTCCTACAATGAGCAGTTCTTC.

This clone occurred many times. The chain is built from TRBV18 and TRBJ1-1; perhaps TRBD1 as D (6 bases). The length of the CDR3 is 14 residues. Trimming cost V 4 bases and J 5 bases, with 14 bases left between them. In germline, CDR1 is KGHSH, CDR2 LQKENI. The CDR3 is CASSRQSGTTEAFF. The CDR3 DNA is TGTGCCAGCTCACGGCAATCCGGGACAACTGAAGCTTTCTTT.

This clone appeared many times. V is TRBV19 and J is TRBJ2-7, with no clear D. Trimming removed 1 base at V and 0 bases at J, with 10 bases between. The CDR3 totals 15 residues. Germline loops: CDR1 LNHDA, CDR2 SQIVND (reference sequence). This CDR3 reads CASSIGAAYSYEQYF. The CDR3 bases are TGTGCCAGTAGTATAGGGGCAGCTTACTCCTACGAGCAGTACTTC.

This clone rates as medium-sized. CDR3 coding DNA: TGTGCCAGCAGTGGACTAGCGAATTCCTACAATGAGCAGTTCTTC. This translates into CASSGLANSYNEQFF. The J gene is TRBJ2-1, the V gene TRBV6-1; 8 nucleotides match TRBD2. CDR3 length: 15 residues. The junction had 3 bases not matched to a gene; V was cut back by 4 bases and J by 1 base. Germline V lookup: CDR1 MNHNS, CDR2 SASEGT.

Relative to its sample, this clone is medium-sized. The V gene is TRBV5-1, the J gene TRBJ1-4; 8 positions agree with TRBD1. V trimming: 0 bases; J trimming: 5 bases; junction bases outside the gene matches: 3. The V gene's germline CDR1 is SGHRS and CDR2 YFSETQ. This CDR3 has 15 residues. The CDR3 bases are TGCGCCAGCAGCTTGGGGACAGGGCGAAATGAAAAACTGTTTTTT. Protein sequence: CASSLGTGRNEKLFF. Full variable domain (rest looked up from reference TRBV5-1 and TRBJ1-4): KAGVTQTPRYLIKTRGQQVTLSCSPISGHRSVSWYQQTPGQGLQFLFEYFSETQRNKGNFPGRFSGRQFSNSRSEMNVSTLELGDSALYLCASSLGTGRNEKLFFGSGTQLSVL.

This clone is categorized as medium-sized. DNA for the CDR3: TGTGCCAGCAGCGGGACTAGCGGGACCTACGAGCAGTACTTC. This codes for CASSGTSGTYEQYF. V gene TRBV28 combines with J gene TRBJ2-7, with 13 positions matching TRBD2. Looked up from germline, CDR1 is MDHEN and CDR2 is SYDVKM. The CDR3 is 14 amino acids. V dropped 6 bases and J dropped 2; count of bases not matched to a gene: 1.

This clone was counted many times. The chain links TRBV19 to TRBJ2-7; 8 nucleotides line up with TRBD1. V shed 6 bases, J shed 5 bases, and the junction held 9 bases outside the gene matches. The CDR3 has 14 residues. Per the germline V gene, CDR1 is LNHDA and CDR2 is SQIVND (reference sequence). CDR3 sequence reads: CASRGTGWDHEQYF. The CDR3 nucleotides are TGTGCCAGTAGGGGGACAGGTTGGGACCACGAGCAGTACTTC.

Ten or more counts support this clone. The CDR3 here is CASSEMGLAVRTQYF. CDR3 coding DNA: TGTGCCAGCAGTGAGATGGGACTAGCGGTACGGACCCAGTACTTC. The rearrangement joins TRBV2 to TRBJ2-5, with TRBD2 matching 11 bases. The length of the CDR3 is 15 residues. CDR1 and CDR2 (germline): SNHLY, FYNNEI. Trimming cost V 3 bases and J 7 bases; bases outside gene matches: 7.

The chain uses TRBV11-2 and TRBJ2-5, with 10 bases that match TRBD1. The germline V gene encodes CDR1 SGHAT and CDR2 FQNNGV. This CDR3 contains 14 residues. V was clipped by 5 bases and J by 4 bases; unmatched bases: 4. CDR3 sequence reads: CASSPTGGVETQYF. In DNA, the CDR3 is TGTGCCAGCAGCCCGACAGGGGGCGTAGAGACCCAGTACTTC.

There are many counts of this clone. V usage is TRBV7-6 and J usage is TRBJ2-3, with 10 bases lining up with TRBD2. The CDR3 runs to 16 residues. The junction had 6 bases not matched to a gene; V was cut back by 5 bases and J by 1 base. The germline CDR1 and CDR2 sequences are SGHVS and FNYEAQ. CDR3 region: CASSLRTSGRTDTQYF. The CDR3 coding sequence is TGTGCCAGCAGCCTCCGGACTAGCGGACGCACAGATACGCAGTATTTT.

This clone is termed medium-sized. The V call is TRBV12-3 or TRBV12-4, the J call TRBJ2-3, with 8 bases fitting TRBD2. V shed 8 bases and J 1 base; nucleotides not matched to a gene: 5. The CDR3 runs 14 residues. For the CDR3, the DNA is TGTGCCAGCGGTACAGCGGGGGGCACAGATACGCAGTATTTT. It specifies CASGTAGGTDTQYF.

This clone is medium-sized (0.01 to 0.1%) by share. The chain has TRBV2 and TRBJ1-2, with TRBD1 identical over 7 bases. V lost 3 bases, J lost 5 bases, and 3 bases stayed unmatched. Germline assignment: CDR1 SNHLY and CDR2 FYNNEI. The CDR3 has 13 residues. The CDR3 sequence: CASSEWTGYGYTF. CDR3 sequence (DNA): TGTGCCAGCAGTGAGTGGACAGGTTATGGCTACACCTTC.

Relative to its sample, this clone is medium-sized. The V and J genes are TRBV2 and TRBJ2-2, with D possibly matching TRBD1 (7 bases). Between the trimmed V and J ends, which lost 8 bases and 5 bases, there was a span of 15 bases. The CDR3 loop spans 14 amino acids. Germline V gene lookup returns CDR1 SNHLY and CDR2 FYNNEI. In nucleotides, the CDR3 is TGTGCCAGCCAAAGTCAGGGGGGTACCGGGGAGCTGTTTTTT. Its protein product is CASQSQGGTGELFF. The full variable domain, in which reference TRBV2 and TRBJ2-2 provide the parts outside the CDR3, is EPEVTQTPSHQVTQMGQEVILRCVPISNHLYFYWYRQILGQKVEFLVSFYNNEISEKSEIFDDQFSVERPDGSNFTLKIRSTKLEDSAMYFCASQSQGGTGELFFGEGSRLTVL.

In its sample, this clone ranks as medium-sized. This sequence joins TRBV11-3 and TRBJ2-1, with 10 nucleotides matching TRBD2. The CDR3 sequence is 14 residues long. In germline, CDR1 is SGHNT, CDR2 YENEEA. J lost 8 bases, V lost 8 bases, and 9 bases had no gene match. Here the CDR3 DNA reads TGTGCCAGCGCCGCTGGAGCGGGAGGGTATGAGCAGTTCTTC. This gives the protein CASAAGAGGYEQFF.

There are many counts of this clone. Here the CDR3 DNA reads TGCGCCAGCAGCCAAGCTATGAACACTGAAGCTTTCTTT. Amino acids: CASSQAMNTEAFF. The chain couples TRBV4-3 to TRBJ1-1; D is uncertain. Per germline, CDR1 LGHNA and CDR2 YSLEER. Trimming left V 1 base short and J 0 bases short, with 3 bases between. This CDR3 spans 13 amino acids.